The clone carrying this TCR beta chain was recorded a few times. Its specificity is unknown. This sample was taken from a study of identical twins. Study-level findings and limits: Out-of-frame beta sequences exhibited a weaker degree of excess twin sharing. Insertions were reduced in abundant cord blood beta clonotypes but not in memory repertoires.

Unique molecular identifiers were present on the cDNA, and a universal primer site came from template switching. MiXCR, run by TCRdb on the 5' RACE reads, gives a single entry per CDR3 protein. The sample includes a few hundred thousand distinct CDR3 sequences, roughly 15% of them seen just once. J gave up 2 bases and V 6 bases, and 3 bases lay outside the gene matches. CDR1 is MDHEN, CDR2 SYDVKM, per germline. This CDR3 has 13 residues. Another study also made use of these data, one on yellow fever vaccine responses in identical twins.

The chain recombines TRBV28 with TRBJ2-7, with TRBD1 matching 8 bases. Specimen: CD4+ T cells sorted from blood. This clonotype originated in a young woman in good health. The CDR3, as DNA: TGTGCCAGCAGAGAACAGGGGGCCTACGAGCAGTACTTC. Translation gives CASREQGAYEQYF.